The next 22 T cell receptor beta chains were all read from a single sample in a study of shared clonotypes between healthy human individuals. Measured with immunoSEQ multiplex PCR; TCRdb has only the in-frame clones, and not every one. The table shows roughly 1,500,000 clones, with around 98.5% occurring only once. Material for sequencing was naive CD4+ T cells sorted from blood. Subset defined: CD45RA+ positively selected. The origin of the receptors is a man aged 30 to 45 in good health.

The chain has TRBV27 and TRBJ2-7; TRBD1 might be the D (7 bases). V was shortened by 3 bases and J by 1 base, with 13 bases between the two germline ends. CDR3 length: 15 residues. Germline CDR1 and CDR2: MNHEY and SMNVEV (reference sequence). The CDR3 bases are TGTGCCAGCAGTTTTGCGGCAGGGGGGTCCTACGAGCAGTACTTC. Protein: CASSFAAGGSYEQYF.

The chain couples TRBV5-4 to TRBJ2-7, with 10 bases identical to TRBD2. CDR1 SGHNT and CDR2 YYREEE come from the germline V gene (reference sequence). With 4 bases clipped from V and 0 bases from J, the junction kept 10 bases outside the gene matches. This CDR3 has 17 residues. CDR3 sequence reads: CASSPEVLAGVSYEQYF. The CDR3 DNA reads TGTGCCAGCAGCCCGGAGGTGCTAGCGGGAGTCTCCTACGAGCAGTACTTC.

The rearrangement uses TRBV28 and TRBJ1-5, with 11 bases matching TRBD1. The CDR3 has 15 residues. Trimming at V came to 6 bases and at J to 7 bases, leaving 8 bases not matched to a gene. CDR1 and CDR2 from the germline V gene are MDHEN and SYDVKM. The CDR3 DNA follows: TGTGCCAGCAGGCTTAGGACAGGGGGCGGGCAGCCCCAGCATTTT. Translating gives CASRLRTGGGQPQHF.

The chain joins TRBV18 to TRBJ2-5; D not certain. Germline CDR1 KGHSH, CDR2 LQKENI. Trimming removed 4 bases from V and 4 bases from J, with 13 bases in between. The CDR3 totals 14 residues. For the CDR3, the DNA is TGTGCCAGCTCACAGACTGGGTACCCAGAGACCCAGTACTTC. Residues: CASSQTGYPETQYF.

The V call is TRBV30, the J call TRBJ2-2, with D unclear. This CDR3 spans 15 amino acids. The germline V gene encodes CDR1 GTSNPN and CDR2 SVGIG (reference sequence). The V and J ends lost 5 bases and 0 bases respectively, with 13 bases between them. CDR3 sequence: CAWHSRTPNTGELFF. The CDR3 coding sequence is TGTGCCTGGCATAGTCGCACTCCGAACACCGGGGAGCTGTTTTTT.

The genes are TRBV5-1 and TRBJ2-2; the D is unclear. V dropped 2 bases and J dropped 6 bases, with 14 bases sitting between them. The germline V gene has CDR1 SGHRS and CDR2 YFSETQ. This CDR3 contains 15 residues. The CDR3 sequence is CASSLKPGEAGELFF. CDR3 DNA: TGCGCCAGCAGCTTAAAACCGGGCGAGGCCGGGGAGCTGTTTTTT.

The rearrangement joins TRBV6-6 to TRBJ2-7; 8 positions agree with TRBD1. Germline V CDR1 and CDR2: MNHNY, SVGAGI (reference sequence). V lost 5 bases to trimming and J lost 2 bases; unmatched junction nucleotides: 11. The CDR3 runs 16 residues. CDR3 DNA sequence: TGTGCCAGCAGTCAAAACACCAGGACAGGGACCTACGAGCAGTACTTC. The encoded protein is CASSQNTRTGTYEQYF.

This clone was counted a single time. Other nucleotide sequences in the sample specify the same CDR3. This chain uses TRBV18 with TRBJ1-4; a possible D gene is TRBD1 (5 bases). Germline-derived CDR1 and CDR2 are KGHSH and LQKENI. CDR3 length: 15 residues. The V gene lost 3 bases and the J gene lost 0 bases, with 8 bases spanning the gap. The CDR3 DNA reads as TGTGCCAGCTCACCGAGGGGCGCAACTAATGAAAAACTGTTTTTT. This gives the protein CASSPRGATNEKLFF. The entire variable domain, with the rest obtained from reference TRBV18 and TRBJ1-4, is as follows: NAGVMQNPRHLVRRRGQEARLRCSPMKGHSHVYWYRQLPEEGLKFMVYLQKENIIDESGMPKERFSAEFPKEGPSILRIQQVVRGDSAAYFCASSPRGATNEKLFFGSGTQLSVL.

V usage is TRBV10-3 and J usage is TRBJ2-2; D unclear. V was trimmed by 0 bases and J by 6 bases, leaving 8 bases between them. The germline V gene has CDR1 ENHRY and CDR2 SYGVKD. The CDR3 loop spans 14 amino acids. For the CDR3, the DNA is TGTGCCATCAGTGAGTCGACCAACCCCGGGGAGCTGTTTTTT. It encodes CAISESTNPGELFF.

V is TRBV9 and J is TRBJ2-2, with 10 bases lining up with TRBD1. CDR1 SGDLS and CDR2 YYNGEE come from the germline V gene. V trimming: 4 bases; J trimming: 4 bases; junction bases outside the gene matches: 22. The CDR3 runs 21 residues. DNA of the CDR3: TGTGCCAGCAGCTTCAGGAGTGGGACAGGGGTGGGAGGGATTGGCACCGGGGAGCTGTTTTTT. Its protein product is CASSFRSGTGVGGIGTGELFF.

The chain links TRBV18 to TRBJ2-5, with D tentatively TRBD1 (5 bases). Trimming took 3 bases from V and 7 from J, leaving 15 bases between them. The CDR3 sequence is 14 residues long. From germline, CDR1 is KGHSH and CDR2 LQKENI. For the CDR3, the DNA is TGTGCCAGCTCACCCGGACACGTTTATGGGACCCAGTACTTC. This sequence encodes CASSPGHVYGTQYF.

This clone came up once. DNA of the CDR3: TGTGCCAGCAGGGCTGAGGGACAGGGGGGCGACGAGCAGTACTTC. Its protein is CASRAEGQGGDEQYF. The rearrangement uses TRBV5-4 and TRBJ2-7, with 11 positions matching TRBD1. V dropped 5 bases and J dropped 5; count of bases not matched to a gene: 9. The germline CDR1 and CDR2 sequences are SGHNT and YYREEE (reference sequence). The CDR3 has 15 amino acids.

This clone appeared a single time. V gene TRBV19 combines with J gene TRBJ2-3, with D possibly called TRBD1 or TRBD2 (6 bases each). This CDR3 has 15 residues. CDR1 is LNHDA and CDR2 is SQIVND in the germline V gene (reference sequence). V was pared by 3 bases and J by 3 bases, with 13 bases between. The CDR3 sequence is CASSMSPGATDTQYF. In nucleotides, the CDR3 is TGTGCCAGTAGTATGTCTCCGGGGGCGACAGATACGCAGTATTTT.

The chain joins TRBV28 to TRBJ1-4, with D tentatively TRBD1 (5 bases). The CDR3 runs to 17 residues. The V gene's germline CDR1 is MDHEN and CDR2 SYDVKM. Trimming pared 2 bases from V and 0 bases from J, leaving 13 bases between. The chain's CDR3 is CASSLGRWGATNEKLFF. Here the CDR3 DNA reads TGTGCCAGCAGTTTAGGGCGTTGGGGGGCAACTAATGAAAAACTGTTTTTT. Based on the CDR3 plus reference TRBV28 and TRBJ1-4, the full variable domain is DVKVTQSSRYLVKRTGEKVFLECVQDMDHENMFWYRQDPGLGLRLIYFSYDVKMKEKGDIPEGYSVSREKKERFSLILESASTNQTSMYLCASSLGRWGATNEKLFFGSGTQLSVL.

The rearrangement links TRBV5-1 to TRBJ2-7; D is perhaps TRBD1 or TRBD2 (5 bases each). The V gene's germline CDR1 is SGHRS and CDR2 YFSETQ. The CDR3 spans 17 residues. The V gene lost 1 base and the J gene lost 2 bases, with 19 bases spanning the gap. The CDR3 loop reads CASSLWGSGPRTYEQYF. DNA for the CDR3: TGCGCCAGCAGCTTGTGGGGGTCGGGGCCACGAACCTACGAGCAGTACTTC.

J is TRBJ1-1 and V is TRBV14; 9 bases are shared with TRBD1. The length of the CDR3 is 16 residues. V dropped 0 bases and J dropped 7; count of bases not matched to a gene: 9. The germline V gene has CDR1 SGHDN and CDR2 FVKESK. The CDR3 region has the DNA TGTGCCAGCAGCCAAGATGTGGGACAGGGTAATAATGAAGCTTTCTTT. This gives the protein CASSQDVGQGNNEAFF.

This clone was found once. The chain uses TRBV6-5 and TRBJ1-2; a possible D gene is TRBD1 (6 bases). The ends were cut back, 7 bases at V and 2 bases at J, with 11 bases in the middle. Germline CDR1 reads MNHEY; CDR2 reads SVGAGI. This CDR3 region has 13 residues. DNA of the CDR3: TGTGCCAGCACCCAACAGGGAAACTATGGCTACACCTTC. This codes for CASTQQGNYGYTF.

To note about this clone: A read error may produce the germline difference seen at one junction end. V and J are TRBV5-3 and TRBJ1-3; D gene ambiguous. TRBV5-3 is classed as an ORF, of uncertain function. This CDR3 comprises 15 residues. CDR3: CVRSLIVTAGNTIYF. CDR3 DNA sequence: TGTGTCAGAAGCTTGATCGTTACAGCTGGAAACACCATATATTTT.

This clone appeared once. J is TRBJ2-5 and V is TRBV28, with D possibly matching TRBD1 (5 bases). Trimming left V 2 bases short and J 4 bases short, with 11 bases between. CDR3 length: 14 residues. Germline assignment: CDR1 MDHEN and CDR2 SYDVKM. CDR3 region: CASSLGGARETQYF. The CDR3 region has the DNA TGTGCCAGCAGTTTAGGTGGGGCGAGAGAGACCCAGTACTTC. Filled out from reference TRBV28 and TRBJ2-5, the complete variable domain reads DVKVTQSSRYLVKRTGEKVFLECVQDMDHENMFWYRQDPGLGLRLIYFSYDVKMKEKGDIPEGYSVSREKKERFSLILESASTNQTSMYLCASSLGGARETQYFGPGTRLLVL.

This chain links TRBV29-1 with TRBJ2-5; 10 bases are a match to TRBD2. Germline-derived CDR1 and CDR2 are SQVTM and ANQGSEA. The CDR3 loop spans 15 amino acids. Germline trimming cut 4 bases from V and 5 bases from J; bases unmatched to any gene: 10. This CDR3 is CSVGASGSLGETQYF. The CDR3 coding sequence is TGCAGCGTTGGGGCTAGCGGGAGTCTGGGGGAGACCCAGTACTTC.

This clone was found once. The chain carries TRBV29-1 and TRBJ2-5; 7 bases agree with TRBD1. Germline V gene sequence: CDR1 SQVTM, CDR2 ANQGSEA. The V gene end was trimmed by 1 base and the J gene end by 2 bases; junction bases not matched to a gene: 4. This CDR3 region has 14 residues. Here the CDR3 reads CSVEAKDRQETQYF. The DNA of the CDR3 is TGCAGCGTTGAAGCTAAGGACAGGCAAGAGACCCAGTACTTC. The full variable domain, in which reference TRBV29-1 and TRBJ2-5 provide the parts outside the CDR3, is SAVISQKPSRDICQRGTSLTIQCQVDSQVTMMFWYRQQPGQSLTLIATANQGSEATYESGFVIDKFPISRPNLTFSTLTVSNMSPEDSSIYLCSVEAKDRQETQYFGPGTRLLVL.

This chain uses TRBV28 with TRBJ2-7, with 12 nucleotides matching TRBD2. This CDR3 region has 16 residues. Losses at the gene ends were 2 bases for V and 5 bases for J; bases not matched to a gene: 7. Per germline, CDR1 MDHEN and CDR2 SYDVKM. As DNA, the CDR3 is TGTGCCAGCAGTTTAGGACTAGCGGGGTCCTTGAACGAGCAGTACTTC. Its protein product is CASSLGLAGSLNEQYF.